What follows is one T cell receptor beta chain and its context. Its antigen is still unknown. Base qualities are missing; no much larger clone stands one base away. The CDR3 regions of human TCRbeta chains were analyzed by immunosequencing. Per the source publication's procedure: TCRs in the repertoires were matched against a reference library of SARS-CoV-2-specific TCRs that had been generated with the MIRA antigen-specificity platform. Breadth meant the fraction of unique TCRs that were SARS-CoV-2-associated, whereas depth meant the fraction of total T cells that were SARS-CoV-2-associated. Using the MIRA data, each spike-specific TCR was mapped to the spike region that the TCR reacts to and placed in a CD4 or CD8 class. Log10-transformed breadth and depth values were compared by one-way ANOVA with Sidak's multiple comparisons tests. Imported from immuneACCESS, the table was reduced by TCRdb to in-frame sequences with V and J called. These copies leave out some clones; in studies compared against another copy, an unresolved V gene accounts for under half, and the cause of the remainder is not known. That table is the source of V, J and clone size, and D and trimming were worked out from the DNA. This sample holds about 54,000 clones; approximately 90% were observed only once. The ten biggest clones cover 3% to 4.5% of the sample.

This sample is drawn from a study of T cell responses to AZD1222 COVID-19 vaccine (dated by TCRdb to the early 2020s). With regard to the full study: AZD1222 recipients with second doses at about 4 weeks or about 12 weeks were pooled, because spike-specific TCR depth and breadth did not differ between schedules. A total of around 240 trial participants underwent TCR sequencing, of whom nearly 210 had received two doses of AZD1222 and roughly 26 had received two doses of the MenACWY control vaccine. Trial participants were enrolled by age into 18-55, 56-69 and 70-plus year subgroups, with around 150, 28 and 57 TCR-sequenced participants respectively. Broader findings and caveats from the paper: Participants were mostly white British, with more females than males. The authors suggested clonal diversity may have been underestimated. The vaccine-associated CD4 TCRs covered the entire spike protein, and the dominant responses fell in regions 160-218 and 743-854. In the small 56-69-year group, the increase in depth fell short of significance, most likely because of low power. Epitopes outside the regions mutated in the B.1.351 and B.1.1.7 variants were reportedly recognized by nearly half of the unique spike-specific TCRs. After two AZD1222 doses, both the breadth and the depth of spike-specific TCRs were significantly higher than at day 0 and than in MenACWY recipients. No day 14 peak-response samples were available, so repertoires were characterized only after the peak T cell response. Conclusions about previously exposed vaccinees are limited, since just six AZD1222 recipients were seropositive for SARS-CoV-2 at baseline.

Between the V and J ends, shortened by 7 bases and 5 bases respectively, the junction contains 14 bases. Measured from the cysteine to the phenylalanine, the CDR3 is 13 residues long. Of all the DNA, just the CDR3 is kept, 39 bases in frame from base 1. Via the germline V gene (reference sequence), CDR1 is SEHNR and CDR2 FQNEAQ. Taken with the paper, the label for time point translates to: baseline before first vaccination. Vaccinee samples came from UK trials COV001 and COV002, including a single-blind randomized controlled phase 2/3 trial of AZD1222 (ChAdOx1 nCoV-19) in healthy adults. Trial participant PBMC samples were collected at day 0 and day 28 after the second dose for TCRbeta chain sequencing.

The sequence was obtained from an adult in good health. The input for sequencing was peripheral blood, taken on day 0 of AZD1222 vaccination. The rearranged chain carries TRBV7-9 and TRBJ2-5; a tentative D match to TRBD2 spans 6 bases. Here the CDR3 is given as CASIKWGGETQYF. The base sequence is TGTGCCAGCATCAAGTGGGGAGGCGAGACCCAGTACTTC.